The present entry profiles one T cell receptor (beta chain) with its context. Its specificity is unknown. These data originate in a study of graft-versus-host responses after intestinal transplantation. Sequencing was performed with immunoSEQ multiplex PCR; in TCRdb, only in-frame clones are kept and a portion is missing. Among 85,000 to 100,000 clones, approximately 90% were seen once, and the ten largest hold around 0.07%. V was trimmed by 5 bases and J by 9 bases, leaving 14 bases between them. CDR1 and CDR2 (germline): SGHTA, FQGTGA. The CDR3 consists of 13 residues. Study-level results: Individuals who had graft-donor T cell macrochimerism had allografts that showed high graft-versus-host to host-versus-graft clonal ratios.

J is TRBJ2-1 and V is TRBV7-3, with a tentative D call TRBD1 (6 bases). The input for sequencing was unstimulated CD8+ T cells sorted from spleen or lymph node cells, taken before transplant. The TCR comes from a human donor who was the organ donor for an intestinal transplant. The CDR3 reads CASSPTGGSEQFF. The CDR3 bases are TGTGCCAGCAGCCCGACAGGAGGCAGTGAGCAGTTCTTC. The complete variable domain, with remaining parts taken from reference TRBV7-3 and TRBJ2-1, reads GAGVSQTPSNKVTEKGKYVELRCDPISGHTALYWYRQSLGQGPEFLIYFQGTGAADDSGLPNDRFFAVRPEGSVSTLKIQRTERGDSAVYLCASSPTGGSEQFFGPGTRLTVL.